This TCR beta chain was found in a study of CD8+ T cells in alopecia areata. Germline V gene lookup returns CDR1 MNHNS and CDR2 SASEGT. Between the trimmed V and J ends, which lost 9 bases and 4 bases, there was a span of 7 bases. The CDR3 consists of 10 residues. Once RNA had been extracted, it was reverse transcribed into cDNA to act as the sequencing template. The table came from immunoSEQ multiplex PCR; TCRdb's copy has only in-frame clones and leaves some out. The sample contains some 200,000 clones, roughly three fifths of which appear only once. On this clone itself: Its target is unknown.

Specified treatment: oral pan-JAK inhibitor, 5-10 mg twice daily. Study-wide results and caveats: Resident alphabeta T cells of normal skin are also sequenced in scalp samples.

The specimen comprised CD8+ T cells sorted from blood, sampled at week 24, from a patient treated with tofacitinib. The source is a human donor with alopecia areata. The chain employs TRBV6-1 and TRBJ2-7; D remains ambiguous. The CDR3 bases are TGTGCCAGTGCTGATTACGAGCAGTACTTC. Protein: CASADYEQYF.